A single sample gave rise to the 24 T cell receptor beta chains below, sequenced in a study of T cell responses to AZD1222 COVID-19 vaccine. The protocol was immunoSEQ multiplex PCR, while the TCRdb copy is restricted to in-frame clones and leaves out a portion. The data hold roughly 50,000 clones, with 87% observed a single time. Here the sequenced sample was peripheral blood, taken on day 0 of AZD1222 vaccination. These receptors were obtained from an adult in good health.

V and J are TRBV6-1 and TRBJ1-5; weak D call: TRBD1 (5 bases). The germline V gene has CDR1 MNHNS and CDR2 SASEGT. V lost 0 bases and J lost 2, with 11 bases in between. There are 16 residues in the CDR3. The chain's CDR3 is CASSEARGGGNQPQHF. The DNA for the CDR3 is TGTGCCAGCAGTGAAGCAAGGGGAGGGGGCAATCAGCCCCAGCATTTT.

The genes are TRBV6-4 and TRBJ2-3; 12 nucleotides line up with TRBD1. There are 15 residues in the CDR3. CDR1 and CDR2 (germline): MRHNA, SNTAGT. J gave up 6 bases and V 2 bases, and 3 bases lay outside the gene matches. For the CDR3, the DNA is TGTGCCAGCAGTGACGGGGGACAGGGGGCGGATACGCAGTATTTT. It codes for CASSDGGQGADTQYF.

The chain carries TRBV19 and TRBJ2-1; D is tentatively TRBD1 or TRBD2 (5 bases each). Per the germline V gene, CDR1 is LNHDA and CDR2 is SQIVND (reference sequence). Trimming left V 1 base short and J 3 bases short, with 13 bases between. This CDR3 has 16 residues. CDR3 nucleotides: TGTGCCAGTAGTATAGTTGAGGGGCAAGGCTACAATGAGCAGTTCTTC. The encoded protein is CASSIVEGQGYNEQFF.

The chain joins TRBV30 to TRBJ1-1; the D is unclear. V lost 4 bases and J lost 1, with 4 bases in between. The CDR3 extends over 11 amino acids. Per the germline V gene, CDR1 is GTSNPN and CDR2 is SVGIG (reference sequence). The CDR3 DNA is TGTGCCTGGAAAAAGAACACTGAAGCTTTCTTT. Its protein is CAWKKNTEAFF.

This rearrangement joins TRBV9 to TRBJ1-3; TRBD1 aligns across 7 bases. This CDR3 is 14 amino acids long. Germline lookup yields CDR1 SGDLS and CDR2 YYNGEE. Trimming at V came to 4 bases and at J to 4 bases, leaving 5 bases not matched to a gene. The CDR3 reads CASSTPGGGNTIYF. In DNA, the CDR3 is TGTGCCAGCAGCACTCCAGGGGGGGGAAACACCATATATTTT.

The chain links TRBV6-5 to TRBJ2-7; D remains unclear. V was pared by 6 bases and J by 1 base, with 13 bases between. Germline assignment: CDR1 MNHEY and CDR2 SVGAGI. The CDR3 has 14 amino acids. The CDR3 sequence: CASSRPPGSYEQYF. CDR3 bases: TGTGCCAGCAGCCGACCTCCAGGTTCCTACGAGCAGTACTTC.

J is TRBJ2-5 and V is TRBV27; D may be TRBD2 (7 bases). There are 13 residues in the CDR3. Germline V gene sequence: CDR1 MNHEY, CDR2 SMNVEV (reference sequence). Trimming shortened V by 4 bases and J by 5 bases, and 11 bases separated the two germline ends. The CDR3 loop reads CASSSGGGETQYF. DNA of the CDR3: TGTGCCAGCAGTTCGGGGGGCGGGGAGACCCAGTACTTC.

This clone occurred once. DNA for the CDR3: TGCGCCAGCAGTATAGCAGGGCGGAATGAGCAGTTCTTC. Translating gives CASSIAGRNEQFF. The chain joins TRBV10-2 to TRBJ2-1; TRBD1 is a possible D gene (5 bases). The CDR3 is made up of 13 amino acids. Germline lookup yields CDR1 WSHSY and CDR2 SAAADI. V was clipped by 5 bases and J by 7 bases, with 12 bases between them.

This chain joins TRBV6-6 and TRBJ1-2, with a tentative D call TRBD1 (5 bases). V dropped 6 bases and J dropped 4 bases, with 12 bases sitting between them. The CDR3 totals 13 residues. CDR1 MNHNY and CDR2 SVGAGI come from the germline V gene (reference sequence). This CDR3 is CASSRDEGYGYTF. The CDR3 region has the DNA TGTGCCAGCAGCCGGGACGAAGGCTATGGCTACACCTTC.

The chain carries TRBV10-2 and TRBJ1-5, with D unresolved. The CDR3 loop spans 16 amino acids. Germline loops: CDR1 WSHSY, CDR2 SAAADI. Trimming removed 6 bases at V and 3 bases at J, with 18 bases between. The CDR3 protein is CASRPREGPTNQPQHF. The CDR3 region has the DNA TGCGCCAGCAGGCCTCGGGAGGGCCCAACCAATCAGCCCCAGCATTTT.

V is TRBV9 and J is TRBJ1-4, with D perhaps matching TRBD1 (5 bases). Between the trimmed V and J ends, which lost 2 bases and 7 bases, there was a span of 21 bases. Per germline, CDR1 SGDLS and CDR2 YYNGEE. The CDR3 is 17 amino acids. The CDR3 loop reads CASSVSRVMVTGEKLFF. The CDR3 DNA reads as TGTGCCAGCAGCGTTTCCAGGGTGATGGTGACGGGTGAAAAACTGTTTTTT.

V is TRBV19 and J is TRBJ2-5, with 8 nucleotides matching TRBD1. Trimming at V came to 5 bases and at J to 5 bases, leaving 10 bases not matched to a gene. The CDR3 loop spans 15 amino acids. CDR1 and CDR2 from the germline V gene are LNHDA and SQIVND (reference sequence). The CDR3 region has the DNA TGTGCCAGTAGTCCACAGGGGGATTTAAAGGAGACCCAGTACTTC. Protein product: CASSPQGDLKETQYF.

This rearrangement joins TRBV28 to TRBJ1-4, with D uncertain. Germline-derived CDR1 and CDR2 are MDHEN and SYDVKM. CDR3 length equals 12 residues. With 8 bases removed from V and 7 bases from J, the gap between germline ends came to 11 bases. In DNA form, the CDR3 reads TGTGCCAGCGGTGGGGTTGGTGAAAAACTGTTTTTT. Translated, it gives CASGGVGEKLFF.

V and J are TRBV6-5 and TRBJ1-2; D gene unclear. Germline V gene sequence: CDR1 MNHEY, CDR2 SVGAGI. The CDR3 has 15 residues. Trimming took 6 bases from V and 4 from J, leaving 18 bases between them. The DNA of the CDR3 is TGTGCCAGCAGCCCATCATGGACTGTCCTCTATGGCTACACCTTC. The encoded protein is CASSPSWTVLYGYTF.

This clone has just one count. The rearrangement links TRBV30 to TRBJ1-6, with 10 bases aligning to TRBD1. V shed 4 bases, J shed 0 bases, and the junction held 6 bases outside the gene matches. Germline V gene lookup returns CDR1 GTSNPN and CDR2 SVGIG (reference sequence). CDR3 size: 17 residues. CDR3 residues: CAWNRDRGSSYNSPLHF. The CDR3, as DNA: TGTGCCTGGAACCGGGACAGGGGTAGCTCCTATAATTCACCCCTCCACTTT.

The chain carries TRBV5-4 and TRBJ1-1; TRBD1 might be the D (6 bases). V lost 0 bases to trimming and J lost 2 bases, with 11 bases between them. CDR3 size: 15 residues. The germline V gene has CDR1 SGHNT and CDR2 YYREEE (reference sequence). The CDR3 nucleotides read TGTGCCAGCAGCTTGGCCGGGGGCTCAAACACTGAAGCTTTCTTT. This sequence encodes CASSLAGGSNTEAFF. Together with reference TRBV5-4 and TRBJ1-1, the CDR3 gives the full variable domain: ETGVTQSPTHLIKTRGQQVTLRCSSQSGHNTVSWYQQALGQGPQFIFQYYREEENGRGNFPPRFSGLQFPNYSSELNVNALELDDSALYLCASSLAGGSNTEAFFGQGTRLTVV.

The chain links TRBV24-1 to TRBJ2-2, with TRBD1 matching 9 bases. The CDR3 length is 15 residues. Germline values: CDR1 KGHDR, CDR2 SFDVKD. The trim removed 4 bases at V and 7 bases at J, leaving 6 bases unmatched. The CDR3 region is CATSDGQGRIGELFF. As DNA, the CDR3 is TGTGCCACCAGTGACGGACAGGGGAGGATCGGGGAGCTGTTTTTT.

The chain joins TRBV11-2 to TRBJ2-7; 9 bases are a match to TRBD2. Per germline, CDR1 SGHAT and CDR2 FQNNGV. This CDR3 region has 14 residues. J was trimmed by 0 bases and V by 5 bases; bases with no gene match: 2. DNA of the CDR3: TGTGCCAGCAGCCTTAGCGGGGGCTCCTACGAGCAGTACTTC. This translates into CASSLSGGSYEQYF. The complete variable domain, with remaining parts taken from reference TRBV11-2 and TRBJ2-7, reads EAGVAQSPRYKIIEKRQSVAFWCNPISGHATLYWYQQILGQGPKLLIQFQNNGVVDDSQLPKDRFSAERLKGVDSTLKIQPAKLEDSAVYLCASSLSGGSYEQYFGPGTRLTVT.

The rearrangement links TRBV19 to TRBJ2-7; 8 bases map to TRBD1. The CDR3 is 14 residues long. The junction had 1 base not matched to a gene; V was cut back by 1 base and J by 2 bases. Germline V CDR1 and CDR2: LNHDA, SQIVND (reference sequence). CDR3 bases: TGTGCCAGTAGTATAGCACAGGGGGCCTACGAGCAGTACTTC. Its protein is CASSIAQGAYEQYF.

This clone was counted only a few times. The chain links TRBV7-2 to TRBJ1-1, with 9 bases lining up with TRBD1. The CDR3 is 17 residues long. Germline V gives CDR1 SGHTA, CDR2 FQGNSA. V gave up 4 bases and J gave up 4 bases; unmatched junction bases: 13. The CDR3 protein is CASSWPGTGLSGTEAFF. The CDR3 region has the DNA TGTGCCAGCAGCTGGCCCGGGACAGGGCTATCGGGCACTGAAGCTTTCTTT.

V is TRBV27 and J is TRBJ2-2, with D unclear. V was trimmed by 2 bases and J by 5 bases, leaving 9 bases between them. Per germline, CDR1 MNHEY and CDR2 SMNVEV (reference sequence). The CDR3 consists of 14 residues. The CDR3 is CASSLISQTGELFF. For the CDR3, the DNA is TGTGCCAGCAGTTTAATTTCACAGACCGGGGAGCTGTTTTTT.

This clone came up once. This chain links TRBV28 with TRBJ1-1; 8 positions agree with TRBD1. J was trimmed by 0 bases and V by 5 bases; bases with no gene match: 8. CDR3 length: 16 residues. Germline loops: CDR1 MDHEN, CDR2 SYDVKM. CDR3 in amino acids: CASSLPGGDVNTEAFF. CDR3 nucleotides: TGTGCCAGCAGTCTCCCAGGGGGCGATGTGAACACTGAAGCTTTCTTT.

The gene calls are TRBV7-2 and TRBJ2-1, with 9 bases identical to TRBD1. The CDR3 has 14 amino acids. V shed 5 bases and J 4 bases; nucleotides not matched to a gene: 3. Looked up from germline, CDR1 is SGHTA and CDR2 is FQGNSA. CDR3 nucleotides: TGTGCCAGCAGCCGGGACAGGGCGTACAATGAGCAGTTCTTC. Its protein product is CASSRDRAYNEQFF.

V gene TRBV20-1 combines with J gene TRBJ1-5; D perhaps matches TRBD1 (5 bases). Trimming cost V 3 bases and J 5 bases, with 11 bases left between them. This CDR3 has 13 residues. Per the germline V gene, CDR1 is DFQATT and CDR2 is SNEGSKA (reference sequence). CDR3 bases: TGCAGTGCTAGTCAGGGTCTGGATCAGCCCCAGCATTTT. It yields the protein CSASQGLDQPQHF.